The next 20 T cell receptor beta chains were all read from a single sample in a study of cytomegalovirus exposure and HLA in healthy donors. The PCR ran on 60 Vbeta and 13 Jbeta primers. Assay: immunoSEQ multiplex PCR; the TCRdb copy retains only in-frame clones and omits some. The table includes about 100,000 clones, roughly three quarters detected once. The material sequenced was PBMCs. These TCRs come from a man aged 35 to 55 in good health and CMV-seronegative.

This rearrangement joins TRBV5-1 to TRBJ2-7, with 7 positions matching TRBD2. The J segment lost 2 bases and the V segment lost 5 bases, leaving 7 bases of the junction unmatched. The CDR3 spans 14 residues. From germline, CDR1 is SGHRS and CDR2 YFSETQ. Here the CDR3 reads CASSIGGWTYEQYF. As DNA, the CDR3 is TGCGCCAGCAGTATCGGGGGGTGGACCTACGAGCAGTACTTC. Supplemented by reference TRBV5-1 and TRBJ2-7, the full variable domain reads KAGVTQTPRYLIKTRGQQVTLSCSPISGHRSVSWYQQTPGQGLQFLFEYFSETQRNKGNFPGRFSGRQFSNSRSEMNVSTLELGDSALYLCASSIGGWTYEQYFGPGTRLTVT.

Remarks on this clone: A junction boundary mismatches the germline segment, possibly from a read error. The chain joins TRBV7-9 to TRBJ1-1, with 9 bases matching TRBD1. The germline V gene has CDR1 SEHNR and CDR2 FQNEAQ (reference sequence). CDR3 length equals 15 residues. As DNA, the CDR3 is TGTTCCAGCAGCTCTCGGACAGGGGTTCTTACTGAAGCTTTCTTT. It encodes CSSSSRTGVLTEAFF.

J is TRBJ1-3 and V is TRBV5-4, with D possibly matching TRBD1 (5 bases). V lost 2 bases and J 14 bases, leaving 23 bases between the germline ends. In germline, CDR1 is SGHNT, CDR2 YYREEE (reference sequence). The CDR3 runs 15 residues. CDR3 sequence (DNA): TGTGCCAGCAGCTTACGCGGGGGACCGGGACGGCGCTTATATTTT. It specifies CASSLRGGPGRRLYF.

The CDR3 coding sequence is TGTGCCAGCAGCTTAGGGGGAGGTTCATACCTGTTTTTT. Protein: CASSLGGGSYLFF. The chain joins TRBV13 to TRBJ1-4; no clear D. The germline gives CDR1 PRHDT, CDR2 FYEKMQ (reference sequence). Trimming shortened V by 0 bases and J by 14 bases, and 13 bases separated the two germline ends. The CDR3 is made up of 13 amino acids. The complete variable domain, with remaining parts taken from reference TRBV13 and TRBJ1-4, reads AAGVIQSPRHLIKEKRETATLKCYPIPRHDTVYWYQQGPGQDPQFLISFYEKMQSDKGSIPDRFSAQQFSDYHSELNMSSLELGDSALYFCASSLGGGSYLFFGSGTQLSVL.

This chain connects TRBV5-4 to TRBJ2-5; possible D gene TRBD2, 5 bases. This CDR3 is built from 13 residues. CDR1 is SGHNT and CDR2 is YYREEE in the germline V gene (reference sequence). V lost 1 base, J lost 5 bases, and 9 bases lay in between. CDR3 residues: CASSLPGSETQYF. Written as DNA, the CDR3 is TGTGCCAGCAGCTTGCCGGGGTCGGAGACCCAGTACTTC.

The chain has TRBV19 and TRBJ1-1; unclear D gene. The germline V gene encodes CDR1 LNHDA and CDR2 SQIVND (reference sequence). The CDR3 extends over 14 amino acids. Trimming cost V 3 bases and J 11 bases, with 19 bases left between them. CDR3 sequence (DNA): TGTGCCAGTAGTATTAACGGGGTCGAGCTGAATGCTTTCTTT. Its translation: CASSINGVELNAFF.

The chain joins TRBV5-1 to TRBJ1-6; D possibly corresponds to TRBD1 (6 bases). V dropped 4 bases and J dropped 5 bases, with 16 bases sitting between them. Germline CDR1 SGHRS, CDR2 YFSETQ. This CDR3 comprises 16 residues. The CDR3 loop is CASSPTSGGHNSPLHF. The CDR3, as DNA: TGCGCCAGCAGCCCCACCAGTGGGGGCCATAATTCACCCCTCCACTTT.

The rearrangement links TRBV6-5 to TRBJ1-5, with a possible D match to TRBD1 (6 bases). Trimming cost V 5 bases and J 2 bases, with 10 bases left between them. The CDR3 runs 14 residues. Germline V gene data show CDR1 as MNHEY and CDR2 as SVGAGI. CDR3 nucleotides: TGTGCCAGCAGTCAACAGGGAGGCAATCAGCCCCAGCATTTT. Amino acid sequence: CASSQQGGNQPQHF.

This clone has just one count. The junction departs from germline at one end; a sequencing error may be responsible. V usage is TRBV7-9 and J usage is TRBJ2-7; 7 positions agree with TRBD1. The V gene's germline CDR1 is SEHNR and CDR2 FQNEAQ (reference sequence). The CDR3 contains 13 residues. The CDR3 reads CSSRQWDSYEQYF. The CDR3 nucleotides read TGTTCCAGCAGACAATGGGACAGCTACGAGCAGTACTTC.

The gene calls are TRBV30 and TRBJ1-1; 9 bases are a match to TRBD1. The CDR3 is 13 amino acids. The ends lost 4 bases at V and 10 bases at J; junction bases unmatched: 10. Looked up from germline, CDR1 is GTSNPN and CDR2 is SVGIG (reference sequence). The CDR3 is CAWTEQGAGGAFF. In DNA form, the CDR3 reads TGTGCCTGGACAGAACAGGGGGCAGGGGGAGCTTTCTTT.

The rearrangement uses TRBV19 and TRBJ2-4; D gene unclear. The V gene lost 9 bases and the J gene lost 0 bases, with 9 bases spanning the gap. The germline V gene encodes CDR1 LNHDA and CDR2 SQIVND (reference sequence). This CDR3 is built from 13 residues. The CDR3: CASSRVAKNIQYF. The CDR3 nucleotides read TGTGCCAGCTCTAGAGTAGCCAAAAACATTCAGTACTTC.

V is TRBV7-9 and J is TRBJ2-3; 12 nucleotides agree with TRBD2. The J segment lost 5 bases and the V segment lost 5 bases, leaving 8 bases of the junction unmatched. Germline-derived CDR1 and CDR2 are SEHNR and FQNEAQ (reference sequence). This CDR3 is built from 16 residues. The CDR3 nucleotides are TGTGCCAGCAGCACTCGGACTAGCGGGGCGCTAGATACGCAGTATTTT. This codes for CASSTRTSGALDTQYF.

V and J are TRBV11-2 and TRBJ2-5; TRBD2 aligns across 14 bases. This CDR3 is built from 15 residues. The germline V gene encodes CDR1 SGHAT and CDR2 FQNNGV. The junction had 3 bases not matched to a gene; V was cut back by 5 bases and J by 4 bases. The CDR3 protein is CASSQTSGGGETQYF. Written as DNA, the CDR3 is TGTGCCAGCAGCCAGACTAGCGGGGGGGGAGAGACCCAGTACTTC.

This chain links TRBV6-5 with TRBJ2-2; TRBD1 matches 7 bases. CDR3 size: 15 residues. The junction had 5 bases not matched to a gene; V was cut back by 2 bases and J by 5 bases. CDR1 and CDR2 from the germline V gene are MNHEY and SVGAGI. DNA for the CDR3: TGTGCCAGCAGTTACGACGACAGGGCTACCGGGGAGCTGTTTTTT. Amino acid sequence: CASSYDDRATGELFF.

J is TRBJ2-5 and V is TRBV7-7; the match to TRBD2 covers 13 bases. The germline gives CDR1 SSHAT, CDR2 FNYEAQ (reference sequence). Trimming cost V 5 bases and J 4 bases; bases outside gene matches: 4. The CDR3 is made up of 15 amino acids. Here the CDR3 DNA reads TGTGCCAGCAGCCACACTAGCGGGGGGGCAGAGACCCAGTACTTC. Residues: CASSHTSGGAETQYF.

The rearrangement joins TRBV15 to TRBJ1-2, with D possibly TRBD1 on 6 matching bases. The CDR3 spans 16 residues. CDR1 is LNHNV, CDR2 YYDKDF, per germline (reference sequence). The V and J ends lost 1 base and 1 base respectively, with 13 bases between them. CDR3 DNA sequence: TGTGCCACCAGCAGAGGTGTGAGGGGGAATAACTATGGCTACACCTTC. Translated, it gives CATSRGVRGNNYGYTF.

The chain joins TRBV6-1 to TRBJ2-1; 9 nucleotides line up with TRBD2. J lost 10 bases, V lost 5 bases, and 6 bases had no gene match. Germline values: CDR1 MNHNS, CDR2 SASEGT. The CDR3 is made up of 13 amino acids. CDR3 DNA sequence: TGTGCCAGCAGTAACCTCCTAGCGGGGGAGCAGTTCTTC. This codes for CASSNLLAGEQFF.

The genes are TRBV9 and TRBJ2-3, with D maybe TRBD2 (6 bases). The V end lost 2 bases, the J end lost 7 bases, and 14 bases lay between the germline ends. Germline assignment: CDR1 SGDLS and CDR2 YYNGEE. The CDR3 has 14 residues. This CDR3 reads CASSVSAGRNTQYF. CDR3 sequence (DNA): TGTGCCAGCAGCGTTTCCGCAGGGAGGAATACGCAGTATTTT.

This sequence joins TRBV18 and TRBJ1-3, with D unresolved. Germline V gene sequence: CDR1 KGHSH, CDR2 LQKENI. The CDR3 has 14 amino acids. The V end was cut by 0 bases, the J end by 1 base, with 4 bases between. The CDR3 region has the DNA TGTGCCAGCTCACCACCTGCGTCTGGAAACACCATATATTTT. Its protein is CASSPPASGNTIYF.

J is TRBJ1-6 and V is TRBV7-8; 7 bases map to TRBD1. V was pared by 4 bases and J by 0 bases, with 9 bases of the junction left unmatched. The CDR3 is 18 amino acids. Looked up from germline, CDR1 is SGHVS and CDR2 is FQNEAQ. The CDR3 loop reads CASSSDRVLSSYNSPLHF. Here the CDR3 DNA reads TGTGCCAGCAGCTCCGACAGGGTCCTGAGCTCCTATAATTCACCCCTCCACTTT. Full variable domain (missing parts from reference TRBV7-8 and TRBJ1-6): GAGVSQSPRYKVAKRGQDVALRCDPISGHVSLFWYQQALGQGPEFLTYFQNEAQLDKSGLPSDRFFAERPEGSVSTLKIQRTQQEDSAVYLCASSSDRVLSSYNSPLHFGNGTRLTVT.